What follows are 7 T cell receptor beta chains derived from one specimen sequenced in a study of cytomegalovirus exposure and HLA in healthy donors (dated by TCRdb to the late 2010s). Library construction relied on the immunoSEQ multiplex PCR assay. For the multiplex PCR, a mixture combining 60 forward primers for TCR Vbeta segments and 13 reverse primers for TCR Jbeta segments was used. What TCRdb holds here is the immuneACCESS table cut down to in-frame rearrangements. Part of the clones is not present; checked against another copy, under half of the missing clones reflect an unresolved V gene, and the others are unexplained. Here the sample has 200,000 to 250,000 clones; approximately 78% occur a single time. Less than 3.5% of the sample lies in the top ten. What was sequenced was PBMCs. The receptors were gathered from a woman aged 35 to 49 in good health and CMV-seronegative.

The chain has TRBV29-1 and TRBJ1-1; maybe TRBD1 (6 bases). V gave up 4 bases and J gave up 8 bases, with 11 bases separating them. Germline V gene data show CDR1 as SQVTM and CDR2 as ANQGSEA. The CDR3 extends over 11 amino acids. The CDR3 sequence is CSVGRTAEAFF. The CDR3 DNA is TGCAGCGTTGGAAGGACAGCCGAAGCTTTCTTT.

This chain links TRBV7-8 with TRBJ1-1; possible D gene TRBD1, 6 bases. This CDR3 is 15 amino acids long. V lost 0 bases and J lost 5, with 13 bases in between. Germline V lookup: CDR1 SGHVS, CDR2 FQNEAQ. The CDR3 DNA is TGTGCCAGCAGCTTAGCGGGGGCGCCGGGGACTGAAGCTTTCTTT. Its protein is CASSLAGAPGTEAFF.

V and J are TRBV18 and TRBJ1-4; possibly TRBD1 for D (6 bases). V was pared by 4 bases and J by 3 bases, with 9 bases between. Germline V CDR1 and CDR2: KGHSH, LQKENI. The CDR3 has 14 residues. Here the CDR3 DNA reads TGTGCCAGCTCACGGACAGCTTCTAATGAAAAACTGTTTTTT. Its protein product is CASSRTASNEKLFF.

The chain carries TRBV28 and TRBJ2-1, with 11 bases aligning to TRBD2. The CDR3 extends over 13 amino acids. The J segment lost 9 bases and the V segment lost 11 bases, leaving 9 bases of the junction unmatched. Looked up from germline, CDR1 is MDHEN and CDR2 is SYDVKM. The CDR3 bases are TGTGCCTCCACTAGCGGGAGTGACGGTGAGCAGTTCTTC. Protein: CASTSGSDGEQFF.

The chain is built from TRBV4-1 and TRBJ2-4; 9 bases match TRBD1. The CDR3 extends over 18 amino acids. V lost 0 bases to trimming and J lost 3 bases; unmatched junction nucleotides: 9. The germline CDR1 and CDR2 sequences are MGHRA and YSYEKL. CDR3 amino acids: CASSQDRSTGGSKNIQYF. In DNA, the CDR3 is TGCGCCAGCAGCCAAGATCGATCGACAGGGGGGAGCAAAAACATTCAGTACTTC.

The rearrangement joins TRBV5-1 to TRBJ2-7, with TRBD1 matching 7 bases. The germline V gene encodes CDR1 SGHRS and CDR2 YFSETQ. This CDR3 region has 15 residues. V was clipped by 1 base and J by 2 bases; unmatched bases: 6. As DNA, the CDR3 is TGCGCCAGCAGCTTGTCTGTAGGGACAGCCTACGAGCAGTACTTC. Its protein product is CASSLSVGTAYEQYF.

The chain employs TRBV5-1 and TRBJ1-1; 9 bases match TRBD1. V lost 3 bases, J lost 1 base, and 10 bases stayed unmatched. CDR3 size: 17 residues. The germline gives CDR1 SGHRS, CDR2 YFSETQ. The CDR3 DNA follows: TGCGCCAGCAGCTCCAAGGGACAGGGTCTCTCGAACACTGAAGCTTTCTTT. Translation gives CASSSKGQGLSNTEAFF.